This T cell receptor (beta chain) was identified in a study of blood T cell repertoires in COVID-19. Looking at the study overall: Both acute and convalescent COVID-19 samples were obtained from the United States, Italy and Spain. T cells, B-cell-depleted T cells, or PBMCs provided the cDNA or gDNA that served as material.

With V trimmed by 5 bases and J by 7 bases, 11 bases remained unmatched. CDR1 SGHTA and CDR2 FQGNSA come from the germline V gene. This CDR3 comprises 16 residues. There are a few counts of this clone. The data were produced by immunoSEQ multiplex PCR, yet TCRdb's version contains in-frame clones alone and is incomplete. The sample lists a few hundred thousand clones, about 85% occurring once. The receptor was isolated from a woman aged 18-29 years with acute or convalescent COVID-19. The chain combines TRBV7-2 with TRBJ2-2; TRBD2 agrees at 9 bases. Source material: peripheral blood. DNA of the CDR3: TGTGCCAGCAGCGAAGAATCGGGACTAGCTAACGGGGAGCTGTTTTTT. This encodes CASSEESGLANGELFF.